A single sample is the source of the 9 T cell receptor beta chains below, sequenced in a study of T cell changes during pregnancy in multiple sclerosis (dated by TCRdb to the late 2010s). Libraries were built with the immunoSEQ multiplex PCR assay. Held by TCRdb, this immuneACCESS table contains in-frame sequences only and omits some clones. Under half of the omission traces to an unresolved V gene where checked; the cause of the rest is unknown. The sample table shows 90,000 to 95,000 clones, and 80% to 95% are seen once. Roughly 4.5% of the sample comes from the top ten. The specimen comprised peripheral blood, sampled in the first trimester of pregnancy. These receptors originate from a female donor with multiple sclerosis, enrolled in a pregnancy study.

This clone was recorded once. The chain uses TRBV6-5 and TRBJ2-1, with 10 bases matching TRBD2. Germline-derived CDR1 and CDR2 are MNHEY and SVGAGI. The CDR3 loop spans 15 amino acids. Trimming cost V 6 bases and J 2 bases; bases outside gene matches: 4. The CDR3 reads CASSSGLATYNEQFF. The CDR3 coding sequence is TGTGCCAGCAGCTCGGGACTAGCGACCTACAATGAGCAGTTCTTC.

This chain connects TRBV15 to TRBJ1-1; the match to TRBD1 covers 8 bases. Germline V gene sequence: CDR1 LNHNV, CDR2 YYDKDF (reference sequence). J was trimmed by 1 base and V by 3 bases; bases with no gene match: 1. The CDR3 extends over 14 amino acids. The CDR3 sequence: CATSRDRANTEAFF. CDR3 bases: TGTGCCACCAGCAGGGACAGGGCGAACACTGAAGCTTTCTTT. Looking up the rest from reference TRBV15 and TRBJ1-1 gives the full variable domain: DAMVIQNPRYQVTQFGKPVTLSCSQTLNHNVMYWYQQKSSQAPKLLFHYYDKDFNNEADTPDNFQSRRPNTSFCFLDIRSPGLGDTAMYLCATSRDRANTEAFFGQGTRLTVV.

V and J are TRBV19 and TRBJ1-5; 9 bases map to TRBD1. The V gene end was trimmed by 5 bases and the J gene end by 1 base; junction bases not matched to a gene: 3. The CDR3 runs to 15 residues. The germline gives CDR1 LNHDA, CDR2 SQIVND (reference sequence). Written as DNA, the CDR3 is TGTGCCAGTAGTCCGGGGACAGGGAGCAATCAGCCCCAGCATTTT. This translates into CASSPGTGSNQPQHF.

This sequence joins TRBV27 and TRBJ1-6, with 9 bases fitting TRBD1. The V gene's germline CDR1 is MNHEY and CDR2 SMNVEV (reference sequence). This CDR3 contains 14 residues. With 5 bases clipped from V and 7 bases from J, the junction kept 3 bases outside the gene matches. This CDR3 is CASSPDRGNSPLHF. CDR3 bases: TGTGCCAGCAGTCCGGACAGGGGAAATTCACCCCTCCACTTT.

The chain uses TRBV6-5 and TRBJ2-1; D not resolved. V was pared by 10 bases and J by 0 bases, with 16 bases between. This CDR3 spans 15 amino acids. From germline, CDR1 is MNHEY and CDR2 SVGAGI. CDR3 residues: CATTPGTRSYNEQFF. As DNA, the CDR3 is TGTGCCACCACCCCAGGAACCCGCTCCTACAATGAGCAGTTCTTC.

The CDR3 DNA reads TGTGCCAGCAGTGAATTCGGGGGTCGGATTGGGTTTGGGGCCAACGTCCTGACTTTC. It yields the protein CASSEFGGRIGFGANVLTF. This chain connects TRBV2 to TRBJ2-6; possible D gene TRBD2, 6 bases. The CDR3 length is 19 residues. Germline V gene lookup returns CDR1 SNHLY and CDR2 FYNNEI. The germline V and J ends were trimmed by 2 bases and 3 bases, with 20 bases remaining between them.

The V and J genes are TRBV19 and TRBJ1-3, with D perhaps TRBD1 (6 bases). The CDR3 covers 15 residues. V was clipped by 7 bases and J by 4 bases, with 17 bases between them. Germline CDR1 is LNHDA and CDR2 is SQIVND (reference sequence). The chain's CDR3 is CASTTGTGSGNTIYF. Written as DNA, the CDR3 is TGTGCCAGTACTACCGGTACAGGGTCCGGAAACACCATATATTTT.

The rearrangement uses TRBV2 and TRBJ2-3; possibly TRBD2 for D (5 bases). Trimming took off 3 bases at V and 4 bases at J, with 8 bases between the two ends. CDR1 and CDR2 from the germline V gene are SNHLY and FYNNEI. The CDR3 covers 13 residues. CDR3 sequence: CASSDLAPDTQYF. The CDR3 DNA reads TGTGCCAGCAGTGATCTAGCCCCAGATACGCAGTATTTT.

The V and J genes are TRBV7-2 and TRBJ2-3; D might be TRBD2 (5 bases). The germline V gene has CDR1 SGHTA and CDR2 FQGNSA. This CDR3 is built from 12 residues. Trimming removed 10 bases at V and 2 bases at J, with 10 bases between. The CDR3 DNA reads as TGTGCCATCGACTACAACACAGATACGCAGTATTTT. It is translated as CAIDYNTDTQYF.